A single sample gave rise to the 5 T cell receptor beta chains below, sequenced in a study of T cells in Graves' hyperthyroidism and ophthalmopathy. The TCR beta CDR3 regions underwent amplification using RNA transcripts as the source. The TCR CDR3 first-round RT-PCR relied on the HTBI primer set. TCRdb processed the multiplex PCR reads anew with MiXCR; each CDR3 protein has one entry. This sample yields around 760,000 distinct CDR3 sequences, of which around a third are seen a single time; around 29% belongs to the top ten. The sequenced material came from blood. These receptors came from a woman aged 40 to 50 with Graves' hyperthyroidism.

This clonotype was detected a few times. The J gene is TRBJ2-7, the V gene TRBV2; unclear D gene. The germline V gene has CDR1 SNHLY and CDR2 FYNNEI. This CDR3 has 13 amino acids. The V gene lost 4 bases and the J gene lost 3 bases, with 10 bases spanning the gap. In DNA form, the CDR3 reads TGTGCCAGCAGTGCGGCTAGTCACTACGAGCAGTACTTC. The encoded protein is CASSAASHYEQYF.

This rearrangement joins TRBV20-1 to TRBJ1-5; D perhaps matches TRBD1 (6 bases). Deletions cut 3 bases from V and 14 bases from J, with 20 bases between. Germline V lookup: CDR1 DFQATT, CDR2 SNEGSKA (reference sequence). The CDR3 has 13 residues. The CDR3 region is CSARGTSGGHEHF. Here the CDR3 DNA reads TGCAGTGCTAGGGGGACTAGCGGGGGACACGAGCATTTT.

This clonotype was found many times. The chain recombines TRBV20-1 with TRBJ2-7; D is possibly TRBD2 (7 bases). V lost 3 bases and J lost 0, with 12 bases in between. Germline assignment: CDR1 DFQATT and CDR2 SNEGSKA (reference sequence). The CDR3 has 14 amino acids. CDR3 sequence (DNA): TGCAGTGCTAGGCCGGCGGGGGCCTCCTACGAGCAGTACTTC. Translated, it gives CSARPAGASYEQYF.

This clonotype was seen more than once but under ten times. The chain combines TRBV7-9 with TRBJ1-5, with TRBD2 as a possible D gene (7 bases). The J call may be wrong; the DNA end is better matched by TRBJ2-3. This CDR3 has 14 residues. The V gene's germline CDR1 is SEHNR and CDR2 FQNEAQ (reference sequence). DNA for the CDR3: TGTGCCAGCAGCCCCGCGGGGGCCATAGATACGCAGTATTTT. Protein: CASSPAGAIDTQYF.

This rearrangement joins TRBV2 to TRBJ1-5; no clear D gene. V was clipped by 5 bases and J by 7 bases, with 15 bases between them. Per the germline V gene, CDR1 is SNHLY and CDR2 is FYNNEI. The CDR3 runs to 14 residues. The chain's CDR3 is CASSLSGFSQPQHF. Written as DNA, the CDR3 is TGTGCCAGCAGTTTATCGGGTTTTTCCCAGCCCCAGCATTTT. The whole variable domain, remainder taken from reference TRBV2 and TRBJ1-5, is EPEVTQTPSHQVTQMGQEVILRCVPISNHLYFYWYRQILGQKVEFLVSFYNNEISEKSEIFDDQFSVERPDGSNFTLKIRSTKLEDSAMYFCASSLSGFSQPQHFGDGTRLSIL.